This T cell receptor beta chain was obtained from a study of shared clonotypes between healthy human individuals. In the naive CD8 group, cells lacked CD45RO and were positively selected for CCR7, so terminally differentiated effector memory CD45RA+ cells were left out. CDR1 MGHRA and CDR2 YSYEKL come from the germline V gene. V gave up 3 bases and J gave up 5 bases; unmatched junction bases: 9. CDR3 length: 16 amino acids. Only in-frame clones appear in the TCRdb table, and some are missing; sequencing was by immunoSEQ multiplex PCR. The data show some 2,100,000 clones, with 85% to 95% seen just once and 1.5% to 2% held by the top ten.

The source material was naive CD8+ T cells from PBMCs. The chain recombines TRBV4-1 with TRBJ1-1; 10 positions match TRBD1. The clonotype originates from a man aged 18 to 29 in good health. Some clones in this sample may be carry-over from other donors' samples. The DNA for the CDR3 is TGCGCCAGCAGCCAGTCCGGGACAGGGGTGGGTACTGAAGCTTTCTTT. It translates to CASSQSGTGVGTEAFF.